The 10 T cell receptor beta chains given below trace back to one sample, sequenced in a study of PD-L1 blockade in urothelial cancer (dated by TCRdb to the late 2010s). Library preparation employed the immunoSEQ multiplex PCR assay. TCRdb took over this immuneACCESS table, retaining in-frame rearrangements with V and J assigned. Such tables are incomplete; in checked studies, under half of the missing clones stem from an unresolved V gene, and the remainder is unexplained. Across this sample there are about 52,000 clones, with roughly 80% seen only once. Together, the top ten hold approximately 3.6% of the sample. The specimen was PBMCs, collected around atezolizumab (anti-PD-L1) treatment. The receptors stem from a man between 65 and 85 years old with urothelial cancer.

CDR3: CASSFGLHSPYNEQFF. CDR3 bases: TGTGCCAGCAGCTTCGGACTACATTCCCCCTACAATGAGCAGTTCTTC. The chain recombines TRBV5-5 with TRBJ2-1; D may be TRBD2 (6 bases). Germline assignment: CDR1 SGHKS and CDR2 YYEKEE (reference sequence). The CDR3 has 16 residues. Between the trimmed V and J ends, which lost 2 bases and 2 bases, there was a span of 14 bases.

This rearrangement joins TRBV5-6 to TRBJ2-7, with D possibly being TRBD1 (5 bases). The CDR3 consists of 11 residues. V lost 3 bases to trimming and J lost 6 bases, with 7 bases between them. CDR1 SGHDT and CDR2 YYEEEE come from the germline V gene. The CDR3, as DNA: TGTGCCAGCAGCTCCAGGGTCGAGCAGTACTTC. Encoded protein: CASSSRVEQYF.

This rearrangement joins TRBV19 to TRBJ2-5, with D tentatively TRBD1 (6 bases). V was trimmed by 6 bases and J by 1 base, leaving 15 bases between them. The CDR3 is 15 residues long. The germline gives CDR1 LNHDA, CDR2 SQIVND (reference sequence). The CDR3 bases are TGTGCCAGTAGCCCCGTGGGCAGGGGCCAAGAGACCCAGTACTTC. It codes for CASSPVGRGQETQYF.

The genes are TRBV21-1 and TRBJ2-7; TRBD2 is the table's D call and was not checked against the DNA. TRBV21-1 is given as a pseudogene. This CDR3 has 17 residues. The CDR3 loop reads CASSKAGAGGPVYEQYF. CDR3 nucleotide sequence: TGTGCCAGCAGCAAAGCCGGAGCGGGAGGGCCTGTCTACGAGCAGTACTTC.

This clone was observed a single time. This chain uses TRBV7-3 with TRBJ1-6; D is ambiguous. The germline V and J ends were trimmed by 5 bases and 7 bases, with 15 bases remaining between them. The CDR3 has 15 amino acids. The germline CDR1 and CDR2 sequences are SGHTA and FQGTGA. The CDR3, as DNA: TGTGCCAGCAGCCCCGGAGGAAACCTGAATTCACCCCTCCACTTT. Translating it yields CASSPGGNLNSPLHF.

The rearrangement links TRBV7-3 to TRBJ2-3; 7 bases agree with TRBD2. The junction had 5 bases not matched to a gene; V was cut back by 5 bases and J by 6 bases. This CDR3 has 13 residues. Germline CDR1 SGHTA, CDR2 FQGTGA. CDR3 region: CASSRREGDTQYF. The CDR3 coding sequence is TGTGCCAGCAGCCGCAGGGAGGGGGATACGCAGTATTTT.

This clone was observed once. The V gene is TRBV7-8, the J gene TRBJ2-7, with 12 bases fitting TRBD1. Per germline, CDR1 SGHVS and CDR2 FQNEAQ. This CDR3 region has 14 residues. V was pared by 1 base and J by 10 bases, with 5 bases of the junction left unmatched. As DNA, the CDR3 is TGTGCCAGCAGCTTAGTCCCCGGGACAGGGGGCCAGTACTTC. It encodes CASSLVPGTGGQYF.

The rearrangement uses TRBV4-3 and TRBJ2-1; TRBD1 might be the D (6 bases). The CDR3 has 14 amino acids. Germline V gives CDR1 LGHNA, CDR2 YSLEER. The V end was cut by 4 bases, the J end by 4 bases, with 11 bases between. CDR3 sequence: CASSPLQGYNEQFF. The CDR3 nucleotides read TGCGCCAGCAGCCCCCTACAGGGATACAATGAGCAGTTCTTC.

Notes on this clone: Other nucleotide sequences from this sample produce the same CDR3. The chain employs TRBV19 and TRBJ1-5; no firm D call. CDR3 length: 13 amino acids. Deletions cut 2 bases from V and 2 bases from J, with 4 bases between. In germline, CDR1 is LNHDA, CDR2 SQIVND (reference sequence). DNA of the CDR3: TGTGCCAGTAGTATAACAGGCAATCAGCCCCAGCATTTT. Amino acid sequence: CASSITGNQPQHF.

The gene calls are TRBV6-6 and TRBJ1-2; no reliable D call. The V gene's germline CDR1 is MNHNY and CDR2 SVGAGI (reference sequence). With 0 bases removed from V and 7 bases from J, the gap between germline ends came to 12 bases. There are 14 residues in the CDR3. The CDR3 sequence is CASSYSWRSGGYTF. For the CDR3, the DNA is TGTGCCAGCAGTTACTCGTGGCGGTCTGGTGGCTACACCTTC.